This passage covers 28 T cell receptor beta chains from one sample sequenced in a study of OX40 agonist ivuxolimab in advanced cancers. The library was made by the immunoSEQ multiplex PCR assay. Sourced from immuneACCESS, this table was stored by TCRdb with only in-frame sequences that have V and J called. A share of the clones is absent; for the studies checked, an unresolved V gene accounts for under half, and the remainder has no known explanation. For this sample there are about 19,000 clones; 83% appear just once. The ten largest clonotypes hold 21% of the sample. The specimen was CD4+ or CD8+ T cells sorted from blood, collected in a trial of the OX40 agonist ivuxolimab. These receptors were taken from an adult with an advanced solid tumor such as melanoma, head and neck, liver or kidney cancer.

This clone occurred a few times. V gene TRBV29-1 combines with J gene TRBJ2-3, with D perhaps given as TRBD1 or TRBD2 (5 bases each). This CDR3 contains 14 residues. Germline V gene lookup returns CDR1 SQVTM and CDR2 ANQGSEA. V lost 4 bases and J lost 2, with 13 bases in between. CDR3 DNA: TGCAGCGTTGTGAGGGCAGGGTTCACAGATACGCAGTATTTT. Amino acids: CSVVRAGFTDTQYF.

The rearrangement joins TRBV6-7 to TRBJ1-6; no clear D gene. TRBV6-7 is identified as an open reading frame with a role that is uncertain. V was shortened by 0 bases and J by 0 bases, with 9 bases between the two germline ends. The CDR3 length is 17 residues. The CDR3 loop is CASSYSPFASYNSPLHF. The CDR3 DNA sequence: TGTGCCAGCAGTTACTCACCGTTTGCCTCCTATAATTCACCCCTCCACTTT.

The chain links TRBV5-6 to TRBJ1-2; D unresolved. The CDR3 has 16 amino acids. The germline CDR1 and CDR2 sequences are SGHDT and YYEEEE. Trimming removed 4 bases from V and 4 bases from J, with 20 bases in between. In nucleotides, the CDR3 is TGTGCCAGCAGCGGAGCCCCAGTGGGGTCTATCTATGGCTACACCTTC. Translating gives CASSGAPVGSIYGYTF.

The J gene is TRBJ2-6, the V gene TRBV11-2; D is tentatively TRBD1 or TRBD2 (5 bases each). Germline CDR1 is SGHAT and CDR2 is FQNNGV. The CDR3 has 17 amino acids. The V end was cut by 0 bases, the J end by 4 bases, with 13 bases between. CDR3 coding DNA: TGTGCCAGCAGCTTAGAAGTGCCAGGGACCGGGGCCAACGTCCTGACTTTC. Its protein product is CASSLEVPGTGANVLTF.

This clone has a single count. The chain combines TRBV19 with TRBJ2-7, with 7 positions matching TRBD2. CDR1 LNHDA and CDR2 SQIVND come from the germline V gene (reference sequence). V lost 1 base and J lost 5; bases outside the gene matches: 2. The CDR3 runs 13 residues. The CDR3 DNA follows: TGTGCCAGTAGTATAGGGCTAGCGGACGAGCAGTACTTC. Residues: CASSIGLADEQYF.

V usage is TRBV28 and J usage is TRBJ1-5; 7 bases align to TRBD1. V was clipped by 6 bases and J by 5 bases; unmatched bases: 10. From germline, CDR1 is MDHEN and CDR2 SYDVKM. The CDR3 runs 15 residues. CDR3 loop: CASRDDRVFDQPQHF. Here the CDR3 DNA reads TGTGCCAGCAGAGACGACAGGGTGTTTGATCAGCCCCAGCATTTT.

The chain recombines TRBV5-5 with TRBJ1-5; D is ambiguous. Germline V gene lookup returns CDR1 SGHKS and CDR2 YYEKEE (reference sequence). V was pared by 1 base and J by 5 bases, with 13 bases between. The CDR3 spans 15 residues. This CDR3 is CASSLYSSGDQPQHF. CDR3 nucleotide sequence: TGTGCCAGCAGCTTGTATTCTTCCGGGGATCAGCCCCAGCATTTT.

The chain is built from TRBV28 and TRBJ2-6; possible D gene TRBD1, 5 bases. Germline values: CDR1 MDHEN, CDR2 SYDVKM. Trimming stripped 2 bases from V and 0 bases from J, with 17 bases between. The CDR3 is 19 amino acids. DNA of the CDR3: TGTGCCAGCAGTTTACTTCGACAGACTTATAGCTCTGGGGCCAACGTCCTGACTTTC. It yields the protein CASSLLRQTYSSGANVLTF. Complete variable domain (other parts from reference TRBV28 and TRBJ2-6): DVKVTQSSRYLVKRTGEKVFLECVQDMDHENMFWYRQDPGLGLRLIYFSYDVKMKEKGDIPEGYSVSREKKERFSLILESASTNQTSMYLCASSLLRQTYSSGANVLTFGAGSRLTVL.

V gene TRBV2 combines with J gene TRBJ2-7; weak D call: TRBD1 (5 bases). Looked up from germline, CDR1 is SNHLY and CDR2 is FYNNEI. Trimming stripped 2 bases from V and 2 bases from J, with 13 bases between. This CDR3 contains 15 residues. The CDR3 reads CASSEWKGNTYEQYF. CDR3 coding DNA: TGTGCCAGCAGTGAATGGAAGGGGAATACCTACGAGCAGTACTTC.

This chain connects TRBV6-5 to TRBJ1-2; 9 bases agree with TRBD1. After removal of 2 bases from V and 4 bases from J, the junction contained 8 bases not matched to a gene. Looked up from germline, CDR1 is MNHEY and CDR2 is SVGAGI. The CDR3 sequence is 16 residues long. CDR3: CASSYDGTGPCYGYTF. The DNA of the CDR3 is TGTGCCAGCAGTTACGACGGGACAGGGCCCTGCTATGGCTACACCTTC.

The CDR3 loop reads CATSSGVGSYEQYF. DNA of the CDR3: TGTGCCACCAGCTCTGGAGTCGGCTCCTACGAGCAGTACTTC. The V call is TRBV15, the J call TRBJ2-7; D unresolved. CDR1 LNHNV and CDR2 YYDKDF come from the germline V gene (reference sequence). The CDR3 is made up of 14 amino acids. Trimming cost V 5 bases and J 0 bases, with 11 bases left between them.

The chain employs TRBV7-6 and TRBJ1-5; D is unclear. The germline V and J ends were trimmed by 6 bases and 6 bases, with 18 bases remaining between them. The length of the CDR3 is 15 residues. Germline CDR1 reads SGHVS; CDR2 reads FNYEAQ. CDR3 bases: TGTGCCAGCAGTTATACCCCTCGTCCAGGTCAGCCCCAGCATTTT. Its protein is CASSYTPRPGQPQHF. The full variable domain, in which reference TRBV7-6 and TRBJ1-5 provide the parts outside the CDR3, is GAGVSQSPRYKVTKRGQDVALRCDPISGHVSLYWYRQALGQGPEFLTYFNYEAQQDKSGLPNDRFSAERPEGSISTLTIQRTEQRDSAMYRCASSYTPRPGQPQHFGDGTRLSIL.

The CDR3 spells CASSQDKGPYEQYF. CDR3 nucleotide sequence: TGTGCCAGCAGCCAAGATAAGGGGCCCTACGAGCAGTACTTC. The chain employs TRBV14 and TRBJ2-5; tentatively, D is TRBD1 (5 bases). TRBJ2-7 explains the end of the DNA better; the J call may be wrong. This CDR3 has 14 residues. CDR1 and CDR2 from the germline V gene are SGHDN and FVKESK.

V usage is TRBV28 and J usage is TRBJ2-7; maybe TRBD1 (6 bases). This CDR3 contains 15 residues. The V end lost 6 bases, the J end lost 7 bases, and 22 bases lay between the germline ends. Germline assignment: CDR1 MDHEN and CDR2 SYDVKM. CDR3 sequence reads: CASSTDRRTAIEQYF. For the CDR3, the DNA is TGTGCCAGCAGCACCGATCGTCGGACAGCCATAGAGCAGTACTTC.

This clone was found a few times. The chain has TRBV7-2 and TRBJ2-7; D might be TRBD1 (5 bases). The germline gives CDR1 SGHTA, CDR2 FQGNSA. V gave up 3 bases and J gave up 3 bases, with 15 bases separating them. The CDR3 is 15 residues long. CDR3 protein: CASSFGSRANYEQYF. CDR3 DNA: TGTGCCAGCAGCTTCGGGTCCAGGGCCAACTACGAGCAGTACTTC.

This clone was counted only a few times. V usage is TRBV7-6 and J usage is TRBJ2-3; D might be TRBD1 (5 bases). Trimming left V 10 bases short and J 1 base short, with 15 bases between. This CDR3 region has 14 residues. Germline V CDR1 and CDR2: SGHVS, FNYEAQ. CDR3 in DNA: TGTGCCACCCACGGACAAGGCGGCACAGATACGCAGTATTTT. This gives the protein CATHGQGGTDTQYF.

The CDR3 loop reads CASSYRREPYGYTF. CDR3 nucleotides: TGTGCCAGCAGTTACCGGAGAGAACCTTATGGCTACACCTTC. J is TRBJ1-2 and V is TRBV6-5; D unclear. Germline CDR1 is MNHEY and CDR2 is SVGAGI. Deletions cut 2 bases from V and 5 bases from J, with 12 bases between. There are 14 residues in the CDR3.

This chain links TRBV2 with TRBJ1-4; no clear D. V shed 1 base and J shed 0 bases, with 9 bases lying between them. This CDR3 contains 16 residues. Germline V CDR1 and CDR2: SNHLY, FYNNEI. The CDR3 DNA sequence: TGTGCCAGCAGTGAAGGCCCGATCCCAACTAATGAAAAACTGTTTTTT. Protein product: CASSEGPIPTNEKLFF.

The gene calls are TRBV5-4 and TRBJ2-1, with D possibly TRBD1 on 5 matching bases. The CDR3 totals 15 residues. The ends were cut back, 4 bases at V and 1 base at J, with 12 bases in the middle. Germline-derived CDR1 and CDR2 are SGHNT and YYREEE (reference sequence). The CDR3 region has the DNA TGTGCCAGCAGCCGTAAAGGGGAATCCTACAATGAGCAGTTCTTC. Its translation is CASSRKGESYNEQFF.

This chain uses TRBV4-3 with TRBJ2-7; 8 nucleotides line up with TRBD1. J gave up 6 bases and V 4 bases, and 2 bases lay outside the gene matches. CDR3 length equals 12 residues. Germline assignment: CDR1 LGHNA and CDR2 YSLEER. The CDR3 DNA reads as TGCGCCAGCAGCCGAACAGGGGGCGAGCAGTACTTC. Encoded protein: CASSRTGGEQYF.

This rearrangement joins TRBV6-6 to TRBJ2-3, with 8 bases fitting TRBD2. This CDR3 comprises 16 residues. CDR1 and CDR2 from the germline V gene are MNHNY and SVGAGI (reference sequence). Trimming took 3 bases from V and 2 from J; bases not matched to a gene: 7. CDR3 nucleotides: TGTGCCAGCAGTTATTCGGGGGGGACCCTCACAGATACGCAGTATTTT. As protein: CASSYSGGTLTDTQYF.

This chain joins TRBV4-3 and TRBJ1-3, with D unclear. Germline V gene sequence: CDR1 LGHNA, CDR2 YSLEER. The CDR3 spans 14 residues. Trimming cost V 4 bases and J 1 base, with 8 bases left between them. Here the CDR3 reads CASSLGGSGNTIYF. In DNA form, the CDR3 reads TGCGCCAGCAGCCTAGGAGGATCTGGAAACACCATATATTTT.

This chain uses TRBV6-6 with TRBJ1-6; 8 bases match TRBD1. With V trimmed by 5 bases and J by 7 bases, 10 bases remained unmatched. CDR1 is MNHNY, CDR2 SVGAGI, per germline (reference sequence). The CDR3 totals 16 residues. Here the CDR3 DNA reads TGTGCCAGCAGTCCCTCCGGGGACAGGTTCAATTCACCCCTCCACTTT. Protein: CASSPSGDRFNSPLHF.

This rearrangement joins TRBV14 to TRBJ2-7; D is ambiguous. The V end lost 4 bases, the J end lost 4 bases, and 8 bases lay between the germline ends. This CDR3 comprises 12 residues. The germline CDR1 and CDR2 sequences are SGHDN and FVKESK. CDR3 in DNA: TGTGCCAGCAGCCTTTATGGGTACGAGCAGTACTTC. This codes for CASSLYGYEQYF.

This sequence joins TRBV7-3 and TRBJ2-3; D is undetermined. Germline assignment: CDR1 SGHTA and CDR2 FQGTGA. The CDR3 contains 13 residues. V gave up 1 base and J gave up 3 bases, with 5 bases separating them. The CDR3 DNA reads TGTGCCAGCAGCTTAAGGGAAACAGATACGCAGTATTTT. This gives the protein CASSLRETDTQYF.

This chain uses TRBV27 with TRBJ2-7; D not certain. In germline, CDR1 is MNHEY, CDR2 SMNVEV (reference sequence). This CDR3 spans 14 amino acids. The ends were cut back, 4 bases at V and 4 bases at J, with 14 bases in the middle. The CDR3 region is CASSYSTPLYEQYF. DNA for the CDR3: TGTGCCAGCAGTTACTCGACCCCATTATACGAGCAGTACTTC.

The CDR3 loop is CASSVDGLAGAWEQFF. The DNA for the CDR3 is TGTGCCAGCAGCGTAGATGGGCTAGCGGGAGCTTGGGAGCAGTTCTTC. The V gene is TRBV9, the J gene TRBJ2-1; 10 nucleotides agree with TRBD2. In germline, CDR1 is SGDLS, CDR2 YYNGEE. The CDR3 extends over 16 amino acids. V gave up 0 bases and J gave up 10 bases; unmatched junction bases: 10.

This clone appeared once. This chain's CDR3 is CASSFHGGGRLGYTF. The CDR3 DNA reads TGTGCCAGCAGTTTCCACGGAGGGGGAAGGTTGGGCTACACCTTC. The rearrangement joins TRBV28 to TRBJ1-2; D is perhaps TRBD1 (6 bases). The CDR3 runs to 15 residues. The germline CDR1 and CDR2 sequences are MDHEN and SYDVKM. The V gene lost 3 bases and the J gene lost 8 bases, with 19 bases spanning the gap.